The T cell receptor beta chain described here comes from a study of T cell repertoires in cytomegalovirus infection. V was pared by 2 bases and J by 3 bases, with 3 bases of the junction left unmatched. This CDR3 has 14 amino acids. The V gene's germline CDR1 is SGHTA and CDR2 FQGTGA. A note on this clonotype: Antigen specificity is unknown.

Each CDR3 protein is one row after TCRdb ran MiXCR on the reads. The sample holds about 83,000 distinct CDR3 sequences, about 24% seen once. This clonotype originated in a human donor in good health (CMV status not recorded). Some clones in this sample may be carry-over from other donors' samples. This rearrangement joins TRBV7-3 to TRBJ1-1; 7 positions match TRBD1. The specimen comprised CD8+ T cells from cultured PBMCs, sampled from culture after CMV antigen stimulation. DNA for the CDR3: TGTGCCAGCAGCTTAGAGGGGGCGGACACTGAAGCTTTCTTT. It specifies CASSLEGADTEAFF.